Below are 22 T cell receptor beta chains sequenced from a single sample in a study of shared clonotypes between healthy human individuals (dated by TCRdb to the early 2020s). Receptor libraries were prepared by the immunoSEQ multiplex PCR assay. What TCRdb holds here is the immuneACCESS table cut down to in-frame rearrangements. Part of the clones is not present; checked against another copy, under half of the missing clones reflect an unresolved V gene, and the others are unexplained. In this sample the table shows a few hundred thousand clones, roughly 80% of which occur a single time. Around 9.3% of the sample is held by the ten biggest clonotypes. The sequencing input was memory CD4+ T cells sorted from blood. The meaning of the sample's cell subset or site label: CD45RA-negative fraction. Receptor source: a man between 25 and 39 years old in good health.

The V call is TRBV28, the J call TRBJ2-5; TRBD1 might be the D (6 bases). Trimming left V 4 bases short and J 7 bases short, with 19 bases between. In germline, CDR1 is MDHEN, CDR2 SYDVKM. The CDR3 contains 15 residues. CDR3 residues: CASSSGQTPLVTQYF. In DNA form, the CDR3 reads TGTGCCAGCAGTTCTGGACAGACCCCTTTGGTGACCCAGTACTTC.

V and J are TRBV2 and TRBJ2-2, with 9 bases identical to TRBD2. Germline CDR1 reads SNHLY; CDR2 reads FYNNEI. V lost 4 bases and J lost 0; bases outside the gene matches: 0. The length of the CDR3 is 15 residues. CDR3: CASSVAGANTGELFF. In nucleotides, the CDR3 is TGTGCCAGCAGTGTAGCGGGAGCGAACACCGGGGAGCTGTTTTTT.

This chain connects TRBV28 to TRBJ2-1; no firm D call. This CDR3 comprises 16 residues. Germline loops: CDR1 MDHEN, CDR2 SYDVKM. Trimming removed 1 base from V and 6 bases from J, with 16 bases in between. DNA for the CDR3: TGTGCCAGCAGTTTATTCGTGGGCCAAGGGCGCAATGAGCAGTTCTTC. This codes for CASSLFVGQGRNEQFF.

This chain connects TRBV25-1 to TRBJ2-2; possibly TRBD1 for D (7 bases). The V and J ends lost 1 base and 3 bases respectively, with 9 bases between them. Germline V gives CDR1 MGHDK, CDR2 SYGVNS. The CDR3 has 15 residues. The CDR3 reads CASSEFRGDTGELFF. CDR3 nucleotides: TGTGCCAGCAGTGAATTCAGGGGGGACACCGGGGAGCTGTTTTTT.

The V and J genes are TRBV5-1 and TRBJ2-7; tentatively, D is TRBD2 (6 bases). This CDR3 is built from 15 residues. Trimming removed 4 bases at V and 2 bases at J, with 16 bases between. Looked up from germline, CDR1 is SGHRS and CDR2 is YFSETQ. This chain's CDR3 is CASSPAGRDPYEQYF. In DNA form, the CDR3 reads TGCGCCAGCAGCCCCGCAGGGCGGGATCCCTACGAGCAGTACTTC.

In DNA, the CDR3 is TGCGCCAGCAGCACGGGGCCAGCTGGGGAGACCCAGTACTTC. It yields the protein CASSTGPAGETQYF. The rearrangement joins TRBV5-1 to TRBJ2-5, with D perhaps TRBD1 or TRBD2 (5 bases each). V was shortened by 4 bases and J by 5 bases, with 15 bases between the two germline ends. Germline V gives CDR1 SGHRS, CDR2 YFSETQ. The CDR3 has 14 residues.

The chain joins TRBV5-1 to TRBJ2-5; D possibly corresponds to TRBD2 (5 bases). The CDR3 extends over 16 amino acids. Per the germline V gene, CDR1 is SGHRS and CDR2 is YFSETQ. Trimming left V 1 base short and J 5 bases short, with 18 bases between. CDR3 protein: CASSLSGKTVGETQYF. DNA for the CDR3: TGCGCCAGCAGCTTGAGCGGCAAAACGGTTGGGGAGACCCAGTACTTC.

This chain links TRBV28 with TRBJ2-3; tentatively, D is TRBD2 (5 bases). The CDR3 length is 17 residues. CDR1 is MDHEN, CDR2 SYDVKM, per germline. Trimming removed 5 bases at V and 0 bases at J, with 18 bases between. The CDR3, as DNA: TGTGCCAGCAGTCTCTTTGGACTGGAACTTAGCACAGATACGCAGTATTTT. This gives the protein CASSLFGLELSTDTQYF. The full variable domain, in which reference TRBV28 and TRBJ2-3 provide the parts outside the CDR3, is DVKVTQSSRYLVKRTGEKVFLECVQDMDHENMFWYRQDPGLGLRLIYFSYDVKMKEKGDIPEGYSVSREKKERFSLILESASTNQTSMYLCASSLFGLELSTDTQYFGPGTRLTVL.

Turning to this clone: Other DNA sequences within the sample encode an identical CDR3. V usage is TRBV5-1 and J usage is TRBJ2-3, with D uncertain. V was trimmed by 0 bases and J by 4 bases, leaving 0 bases between them. The CDR3 sequence is 11 residues long. From germline, CDR1 is SGHRS and CDR2 YFSETQ. The CDR3 protein is CASSLADTQYF. In DNA, the CDR3 is TGCGCCAGCAGCTTGGCAGATACGCAGTATTTT. Full variable domain (outside the CDR3, taken from reference TRBV5-1 and TRBJ2-3): KAGVTQTPRYLIKTRGQQVTLSCSPISGHRSVSWYQQTPGQGLQFLFEYFSETQRNKGNFPGRFSGRQFSNSRSEMNVSTLELGDSALYLCASSLADTQYFGPGTRLTVL.

This clone appeared many times. This sequence joins TRBV28 and TRBJ2-7, with TRBD1 matching 8 bases. The V and J ends lost 3 bases and 4 bases, in that order; junction bases with no gene match: 5. The CDR3 extends over 14 amino acids. CDR1 MDHEN and CDR2 SYDVKM come from the germline V gene. The CDR3 reads CASSFRDRRYEQYF. In DNA form, the CDR3 reads TGTGCCAGCAGTTTCAGGGACAGGAGGTACGAGCAGTACTTC. Combining the CDR3 with reference TRBV28 and TRBJ2-7 gives the whole variable domain DVKVTQSSRYLVKRTGEKVFLECVQDMDHENMFWYRQDPGLGLRLIYFSYDVKMKEKGDIPEGYSVSREKKERFSLILESASTNQTSMYLCASSFRDRRYEQYFGPGTRLTVT.

This chain links TRBV5-6 with TRBJ1-1; D unresolved. Trimming took off 5 bases at V and 4 bases at J, with 6 bases between the two ends. The CDR3 totals 11 residues. Germline lookup yields CDR1 SGHDT and CDR2 YYEEEE. The CDR3 here is CASSRLTEAFF. Written as DNA, the CDR3 is TGTGCCAGCAGTCGACTCACTGAAGCTTTCTTT.

This chain links TRBV29-1 with TRBJ1-5, with D possibly TRBD1 on 5 matching bases. The CDR3 totals 14 residues. Germline V gene lookup returns CDR1 SQVTM and CDR2 ANQGSEA. Trimming pared 6 bases from V and 1 base from J, leaving 13 bases between. The CDR3 region has the DNA TGCAGCGTGGGAACGGGACTGAGCAATCAGCCCCAGCATTTT. Translation gives CSVGTGLSNQPQHF.

J is TRBJ2-1 and V is TRBV7-9; 7 bases match TRBD2. Looked up from germline, CDR1 is SEHNR and CDR2 is FQNEAQ (reference sequence). The length of the CDR3 is 17 residues. The ends lost 2 bases at V and 8 bases at J; junction bases unmatched: 15. The CDR3 loop reads CASSLLGGSGLLYEQFF. The CDR3 DNA reads TGTGCCAGCAGCTTATTGGGCGGGAGCGGCCTTTTGTATGAGCAGTTCTTC.

This rearrangement joins TRBV10-1 to TRBJ1-1, with TRBD1 matching over 7 bases. The CDR3 runs 13 residues. The V segment lost 4 bases and the J segment 4 bases; nucleotides outside the gene matches: 3. Per germline, CDR1 WNHNN and CDR2 SYGVQD (reference sequence). The CDR3 here is CASSGQGVTEAFF. The DNA of the CDR3 is TGCGCCAGCAGTGGACAGGGCGTCACTGAAGCTTTCTTT.

The genes are TRBV6-5 and TRBJ2-4, with 8 bases lining up with TRBD1. Trimming removed 4 bases from V and 0 bases from J; junction bases left unmatched: 5. CDR1 is MNHEY and CDR2 is SVGAGI in the germline V gene. There are 16 residues in the CDR3. The CDR3 region has the DNA TGTGCCAGCAGTTCATGGACAGGGCTAGCCAAAAACATTCAGTACTTC. Its translation is CASSSWTGLAKNIQYF.

This chain links TRBV5-1 with TRBJ2-5, with D perhaps matching TRBD1 (6 bases). The CDR3 extends over 15 amino acids. Germline V lookup: CDR1 SGHRS, CDR2 YFSETQ. V lost 7 bases to trimming and J lost 1 base, with 17 bases between them. CDR3 DNA sequence: TGCGCCAGCGGCAGGGGCCAGGGGATCCAAGAGACCCAGTACTTC. Translated, it gives CASGRGQGIQETQYF.

This clone turned up a few times. V usage is TRBV11-2 and J usage is TRBJ2-2; tentative D call: TRBD1 (6 bases). There are 14 residues in the CDR3. Trimming took off 3 bases at V and 4 bases at J, with 9 bases between the two ends. The germline V gene encodes CDR1 SGHAT and CDR2 FQNNGV. The chain's CDR3 is CASSLGHLTGELFF. The CDR3 DNA sequence: TGTGCCAGCAGCTTGGGACATCTCACCGGGGAGCTGTTTTTT.

V and J are TRBV6-6 and TRBJ2-7, with 9 bases that match TRBD2. This CDR3 spans 15 amino acids. Per germline, CDR1 MNHNY and CDR2 SVGAGI (reference sequence). The V gene end was trimmed by 7 bases and the J gene end by 0 bases; junction bases not matched to a gene: 7. As DNA, the CDR3 is TGTGCCAGCAAGGTCCCTAGCGGGAACTCCTACGAGCAGTACTTC. It specifies CASKVPSGNSYEQYF.

This clone was detected ten times or more. The chain couples TRBV2 to TRBJ2-7; D may match TRBD1 or TRBD2 (6 bases each). Between the trimmed V and J ends, which lost 7 bases and 0 bases, there was a span of 19 bases. Germline V lookup: CDR1 SNHLY, CDR2 FYNNEI. The CDR3 sequence is 16 residues long. The CDR3 DNA reads TGTGCCAGCAAACAGGGCCCGGCGGGGAGCTCCTACGAGCAGTACTTC. The encoded protein is CASKQGPAGSSYEQYF.

This clone was detected once. V usage is TRBV2 and J usage is TRBJ2-1; D is unresolved. Looked up from germline, CDR1 is SNHLY and CDR2 is FYNNEI. The CDR3 length is 14 residues. Trimming left V 6 bases short and J 0 bases short, with 9 bases between. CDR3 sequence reads: CASRGIDSYNEQFF. In nucleotides, the CDR3 is TGTGCCAGCAGGGGAATAGACTCCTACAATGAGCAGTTCTTC.

This clone appeared a single time. This chain joins TRBV5-3 and TRBJ2-5; no firm D call. TRBV5-3 is an ORF, with its function uncertain. The CDR3 loop spans 14 amino acids. With 8 bases removed from V and 5 bases from J, the gap between germline ends came to 19 bases. The CDR3 sequence is CASSPRPSEETQYF. The CDR3 DNA sequence: TGTGCCAGCAGTCCCCGCCCGAGTGAGGAGACCCAGTACTTC.

This clone was seen a handful of times. This rearrangement joins TRBV27 to TRBJ2-7; 9 bases map to TRBD1. This CDR3 contains 13 residues. CDR1 MNHEY and CDR2 SMNVEV come from the germline V gene (reference sequence). V dropped 7 bases and J dropped 1; count of bases not matched to a gene: 2. This CDR3 reads CASTGTGSYEQYF. CDR3 coding DNA: TGTGCCAGCACCGGGACAGGGTCCTACGAGCAGTACTTC.